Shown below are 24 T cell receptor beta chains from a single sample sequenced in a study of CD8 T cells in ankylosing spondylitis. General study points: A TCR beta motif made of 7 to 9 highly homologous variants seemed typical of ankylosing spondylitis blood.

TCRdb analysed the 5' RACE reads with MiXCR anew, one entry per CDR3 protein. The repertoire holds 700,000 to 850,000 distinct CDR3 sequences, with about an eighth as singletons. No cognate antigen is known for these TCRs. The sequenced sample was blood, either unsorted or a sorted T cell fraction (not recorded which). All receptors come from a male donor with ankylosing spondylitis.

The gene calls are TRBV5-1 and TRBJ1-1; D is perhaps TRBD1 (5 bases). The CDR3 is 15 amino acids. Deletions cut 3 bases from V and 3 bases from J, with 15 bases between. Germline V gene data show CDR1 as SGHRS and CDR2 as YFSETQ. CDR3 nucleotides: TGCGCCAGCAGCTCGGGACCGAGCATGGACACTGAAGCTTTCTTT. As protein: CASSSGPSMDTEAFF.

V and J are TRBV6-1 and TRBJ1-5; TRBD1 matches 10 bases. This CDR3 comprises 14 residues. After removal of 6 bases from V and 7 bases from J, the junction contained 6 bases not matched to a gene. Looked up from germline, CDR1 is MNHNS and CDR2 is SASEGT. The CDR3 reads CASRRTGGTQPQHF. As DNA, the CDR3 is TGTGCCAGCAGACGGACAGGGGGGACCCAGCCCCAGCATTTT.

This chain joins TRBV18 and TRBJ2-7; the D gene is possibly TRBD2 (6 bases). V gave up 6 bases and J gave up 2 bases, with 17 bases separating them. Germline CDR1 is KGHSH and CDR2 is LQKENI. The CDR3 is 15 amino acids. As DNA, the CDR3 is TGTGCCAGCTCCCCAATGGGGTCGGGGGCCTACGAGCAGTACTTC. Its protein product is CASSPMGSGAYEQYF. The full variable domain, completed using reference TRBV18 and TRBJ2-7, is NAGVMQNPRHLVRRRGQEARLRCSPMKGHSHVYWYRQLPEEGLKFMVYLQKENIIDESGMPKERFSAEFPKEGPSILRIQQVVRGDSAAYFCASSPMGSGAYEQYFGPGTRLTVT.

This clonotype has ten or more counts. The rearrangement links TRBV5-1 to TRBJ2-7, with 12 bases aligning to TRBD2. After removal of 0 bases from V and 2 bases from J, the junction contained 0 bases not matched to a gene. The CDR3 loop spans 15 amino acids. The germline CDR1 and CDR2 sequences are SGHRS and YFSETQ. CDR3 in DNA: TGCGCCAGCAGCTTGGGACTAGCGGGAGCCTACGAGCAGTACTTC. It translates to CASSLGLAGAYEQYF.

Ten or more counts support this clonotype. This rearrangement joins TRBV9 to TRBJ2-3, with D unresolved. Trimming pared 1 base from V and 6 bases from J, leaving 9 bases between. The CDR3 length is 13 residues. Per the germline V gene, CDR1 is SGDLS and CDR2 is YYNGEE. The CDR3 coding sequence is TGTGCCAGCAGCGTACAAACGGCGGATACGCAGTATTTT. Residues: CASSVQTADTQYF.

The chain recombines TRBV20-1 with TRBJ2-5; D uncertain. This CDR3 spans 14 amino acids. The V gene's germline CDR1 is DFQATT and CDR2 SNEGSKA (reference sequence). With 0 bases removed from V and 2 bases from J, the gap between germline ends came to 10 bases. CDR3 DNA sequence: TGCAGTGCTAGAGACGTCAGCACACAAGAGACCCAGTACTTC. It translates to CSARDVSTQETQYF.

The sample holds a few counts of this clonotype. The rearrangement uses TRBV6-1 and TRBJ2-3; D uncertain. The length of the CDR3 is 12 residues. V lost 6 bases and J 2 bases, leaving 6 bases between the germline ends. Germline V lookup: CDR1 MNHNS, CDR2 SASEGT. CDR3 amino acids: CASRKDTDTQYF. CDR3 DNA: TGTGCCAGCAGAAAGGACACAGATACGCAGTATTTT.

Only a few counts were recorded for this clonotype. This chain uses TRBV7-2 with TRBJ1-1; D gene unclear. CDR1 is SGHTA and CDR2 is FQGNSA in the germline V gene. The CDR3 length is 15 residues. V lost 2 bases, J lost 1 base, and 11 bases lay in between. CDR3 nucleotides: TGTGCCAGCAGCTTATTTGCAGGAGAGAACACTGAAGCTTTCTTT. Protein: CASSLFAGENTEAFF.

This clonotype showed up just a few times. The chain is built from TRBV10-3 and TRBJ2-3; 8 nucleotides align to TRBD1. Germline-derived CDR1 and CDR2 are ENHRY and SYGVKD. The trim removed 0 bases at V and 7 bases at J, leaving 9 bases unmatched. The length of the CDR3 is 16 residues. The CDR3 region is CAISESLGQGVYTQYF. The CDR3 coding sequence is TGTGCCATCAGTGAGTCCCTCGGACAGGGAGTGTATACGCAGTATTTT.

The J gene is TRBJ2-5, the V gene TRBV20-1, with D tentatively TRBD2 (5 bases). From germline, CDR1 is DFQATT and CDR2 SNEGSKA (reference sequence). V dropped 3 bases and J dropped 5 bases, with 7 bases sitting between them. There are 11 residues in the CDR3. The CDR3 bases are TGCAGTGCTAGGGGAGCGGAGACCCAGTACTTC. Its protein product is CSARGAETQYF.

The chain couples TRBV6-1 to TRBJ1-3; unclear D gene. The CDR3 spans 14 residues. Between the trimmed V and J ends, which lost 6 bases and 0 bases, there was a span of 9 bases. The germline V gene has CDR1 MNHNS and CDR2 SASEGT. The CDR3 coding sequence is TGTGCCAGCAGCGAACCTTTCTCTGGAAACACCATATATTTT. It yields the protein CASSEPFSGNTIYF.

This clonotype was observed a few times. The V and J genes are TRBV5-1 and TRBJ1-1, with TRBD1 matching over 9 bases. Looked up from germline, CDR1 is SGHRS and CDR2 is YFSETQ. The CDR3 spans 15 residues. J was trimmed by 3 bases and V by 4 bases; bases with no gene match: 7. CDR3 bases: TGCGCCAGCAGCCCTCTGACAGGGGGGGACACTGAAGCTTTCTTT. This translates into CASSPLTGGDTEAFF. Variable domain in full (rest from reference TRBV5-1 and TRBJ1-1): KAGVTQTPRYLIKTRGQQVTLSCSPISGHRSVSWYQQTPGQGLQFLFEYFSETQRNKGNFPGRFSGRQFSNSRSEMNVSTLELGDSALYLCASSPLTGGDTEAFFGQGTRLTVV.

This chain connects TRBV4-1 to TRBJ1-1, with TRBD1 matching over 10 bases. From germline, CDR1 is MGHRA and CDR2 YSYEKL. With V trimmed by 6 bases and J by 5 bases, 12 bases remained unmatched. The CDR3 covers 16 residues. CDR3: CASRPDRGRWGTEAFF. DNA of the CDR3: TGCGCCAGCAGACCCGACAGGGGGCGGTGGGGGACTGAAGCTTTCTTT.

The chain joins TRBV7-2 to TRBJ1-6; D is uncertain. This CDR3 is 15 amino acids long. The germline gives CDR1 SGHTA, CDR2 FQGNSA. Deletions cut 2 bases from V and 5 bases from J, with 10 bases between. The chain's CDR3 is CASSLQQVDNSPLHF. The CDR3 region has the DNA TGTGCCAGCAGCTTACAGCAGGTGGATAATTCACCCCTCCACTTT.

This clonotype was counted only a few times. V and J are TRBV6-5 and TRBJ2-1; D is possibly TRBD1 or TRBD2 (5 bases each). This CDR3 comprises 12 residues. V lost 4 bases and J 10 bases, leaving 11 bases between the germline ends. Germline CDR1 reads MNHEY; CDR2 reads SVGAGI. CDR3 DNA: TGTGCCAGCAGTTCCCTCGGGACCGAGCAGTTCTTC. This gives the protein CASSSLGTEQFF.

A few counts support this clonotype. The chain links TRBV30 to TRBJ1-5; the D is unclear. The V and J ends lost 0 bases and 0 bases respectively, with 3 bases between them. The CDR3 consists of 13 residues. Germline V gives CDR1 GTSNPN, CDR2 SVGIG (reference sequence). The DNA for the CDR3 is TGTGCCTGGAGTGTACGTAGCAATCAGCCCCAGCATTTT. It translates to CAWSVRSNQPQHF.

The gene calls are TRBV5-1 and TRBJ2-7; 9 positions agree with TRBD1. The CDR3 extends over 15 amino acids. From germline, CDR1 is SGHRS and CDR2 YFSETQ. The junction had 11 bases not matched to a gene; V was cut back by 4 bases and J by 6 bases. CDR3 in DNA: TGCGCCAGCAGCGACGCCCCCGGGACAGGGACCGAGCAGTACTTC. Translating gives CASSDAPGTGTEQYF.

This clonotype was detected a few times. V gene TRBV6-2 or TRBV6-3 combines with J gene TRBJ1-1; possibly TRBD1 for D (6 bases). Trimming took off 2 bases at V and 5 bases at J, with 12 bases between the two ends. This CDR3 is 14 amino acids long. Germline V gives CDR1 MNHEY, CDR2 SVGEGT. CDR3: CASSYQGRETEAFF. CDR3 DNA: TGTGCCAGCAGTTACCAGGGGCGGGAGACTGAAGCTTTCTTT.

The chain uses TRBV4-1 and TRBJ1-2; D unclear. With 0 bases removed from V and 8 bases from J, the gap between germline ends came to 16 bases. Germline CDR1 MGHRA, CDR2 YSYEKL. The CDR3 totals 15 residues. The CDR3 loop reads CASSQESLPAPGYTF. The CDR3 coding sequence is TGCGCCAGCAGCCAAGAATCCCTTCCAGCACCCGGCTACACCTTC.

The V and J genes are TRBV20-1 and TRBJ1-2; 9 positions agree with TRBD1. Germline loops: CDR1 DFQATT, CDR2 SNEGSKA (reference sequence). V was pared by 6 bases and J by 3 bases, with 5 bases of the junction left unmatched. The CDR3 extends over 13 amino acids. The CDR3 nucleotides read TGCAGTGCCTCGACAGGGGGGCACTATGGCTACACCTTC. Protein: CSASTGGHYGYTF.

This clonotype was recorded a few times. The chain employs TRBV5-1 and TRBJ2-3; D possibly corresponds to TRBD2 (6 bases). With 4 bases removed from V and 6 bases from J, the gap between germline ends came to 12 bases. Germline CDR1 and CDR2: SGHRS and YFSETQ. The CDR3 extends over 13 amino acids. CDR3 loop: CASSRDFGDTQYF. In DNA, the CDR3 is TGCGCCAGCAGCCGGGACTTCGGGGATACGCAGTATTTT. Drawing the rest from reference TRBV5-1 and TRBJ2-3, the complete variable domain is KAGVTQTPRYLIKTRGQQVTLSCSPISGHRSVSWYQQTPGQGLQFLFEYFSETQRNKGNFPGRFSGRQFSNSRSEMNVSTLELGDSALYLCASSRDFGDTQYFGPGTRLTVL.

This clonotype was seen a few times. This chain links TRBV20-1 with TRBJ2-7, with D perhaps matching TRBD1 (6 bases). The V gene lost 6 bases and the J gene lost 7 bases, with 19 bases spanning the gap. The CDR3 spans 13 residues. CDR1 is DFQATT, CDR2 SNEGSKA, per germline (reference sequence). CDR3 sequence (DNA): TGCAGTGCCGGCCTGACAGGTTCGGAGGAGCAGTACTTC. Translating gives CSAGLTGSEEQYF.

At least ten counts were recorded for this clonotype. CDR3 in amino acids: CASSSLGRTNTGELFF. The CDR3 DNA is TGTGCCAGCAGTTCCTTGGGACGGACGAACACCGGGGAGCTGTTTTTT. The chain joins TRBV12-3 or TRBV12-4 to TRBJ2-2, with D perhaps assigned TRBD1 or TRBD2 (5 bases each). Trimming pared 4 bases from V and 0 bases from J, leaving 12 bases between. This CDR3 is built from 16 residues.

The CDR3 DNA is TGCGCCAGCAGCTTGGAACCCTACGGGGAGGGCACTGAAGCTTTCTTT. Encoded protein: CASSLEPYGEGTEAFF. This sequence joins TRBV5-1 and TRBJ1-1; D gene unclear. Per germline, CDR1 SGHRS and CDR2 YFSETQ. The CDR3 is 16 residues long. The V end was cut by 0 bases, the J end by 4 bases, with 16 bases between.